This T cell receptor beta chain is drawn from a study of T cells in Graves' hyperthyroidism and ophthalmopathy. Graves' hyperthyroidism showing no ophthalmopathy progression within 18 months was considered stable. Clinical symptoms, serum thyroxine and TRAb, thyroid ultrasound and orbital computed tomography were used for the diagnoses. The CDR3 has 15 residues. Germline V lookup: CDR1 SGHTA, CDR2 FQGNSA. Notes on the study in general: It was a median approximately 7.1 months before onset that the model predicted ophthalmopathy.

As for this clonotype: Its antigen is not known. An end of the junction does not agree with germline; a read error may underlie this.

There were TCR beta CDR3 regions amplified from RNA transcripts. The study used the HTBI primer set for a first-round RT-PCR of the TCR CDR3. TCRdb ran MiXCR on the multiplex PCR reads and lists one entry per CDR3 protein. Altogether 600,000 to 800,000 distinct CDR3 sequences are present, around a third being singletons, with the ten largest covering 30% to 40%. Sample: blood. The chain couples TRBV7-2 to TRBJ2-2, with D maybe TRBD2 (6 bases). This TCR derives from a woman in her 40s with Graves' hyperthyroidism. The CDR3 protein is CASSQIAVLGGELSF. The CDR3 DNA follows: TGTGCCAGCAGCCAGATAGCGGTTCTGGGCGGGGAGCTGTCTTTT.